These 15 T cell receptor beta chains came from one sample sequenced in a study of blood T cell repertoires in COVID-19. TCRdb's copy holds only in-frame clones and misses some; the assay was immunoSEQ multiplex PCR. The sample has approximately 400,000 clones; roughly four fifths are singletons. Sequenced input: PBMCs or T cells enriched from blood (not recorded which). Receptors were obtained from a woman aged 50 to 60 who had recovered from COVID-19.

V gene TRBV7-2 combines with J gene TRBJ2-1; no clear D gene. Between the trimmed V and J ends, which lost 2 bases and 16 bases, there was a span of 12 bases. The CDR3 runs to 11 residues. Germline assignment: CDR1 SGHTA and CDR2 FQGNSA. CDR3 coding DNA: TGTGCCAGCAGCTTACAGGTGCCTCCCTTCTTC. Its translation is CASSLQVPPFF.

The chain is built from TRBV7-2 and TRBJ1-2; tentative D call: TRBD1 (6 bases). Germline CDR1 reads SGHTA; CDR2 reads FQGNSA. V lost 5 bases and J 8 bases, leaving 18 bases between the germline ends. CDR3 length: 14 amino acids. The CDR3 reads CASSPRTDPLGYTF. The CDR3 coding sequence is TGTGCCAGCAGCCCCCGGACAGACCCCTTGGGCTACACCTTC.

This chain uses TRBV6-5 with TRBJ1-5, with 12 bases that match TRBD1. CDR3 size: 15 residues. Trimming cost V 4 bases and J 6 bases; bases outside gene matches: 4. Germline V gives CDR1 MNHEY, CDR2 SVGAGI. CDR3 residues: CASSWGQGAGQPQHF. The CDR3, as DNA: TGTGCCAGCAGTTGGGGACAGGGGGCGGGTCAGCCCCAGCATTTT.

The V call is TRBV2, the J call TRBJ1-5; tentatively, D is TRBD1 (6 bases). This CDR3 comprises 13 residues. Per germline, CDR1 SNHLY and CDR2 FYNNEI. Trimming took off 6 bases at V and 1 base at J, with 7 bases between the two ends. The CDR3 spells CASRDSSNQPQHF. Written as DNA, the CDR3 is TGTGCCAGCAGGGACAGCAGCAATCAGCCCCAGCATTTT.

This chain's CDR3 is CASSQRGTLETQYF. CDR3 sequence (DNA): TGTGCCAGCAGCCAGCGGGGGACCTTAGAGACCCAGTACTTC. This rearrangement joins TRBV3-1 (or the pseudogene TRBV3-2) to TRBJ2-5; 7 bases match TRBD2. Losses at the gene ends were 3 bases for V and 4 bases for J; bases not matched to a gene: 5. The CDR3 has 14 amino acids. The germline V gene encodes CDR1 LGHDT and CDR2 YNNKEL (reference sequence).

The V gene is TRBV27, the J gene TRBJ1-1; no definite D call. The ends were cut back, 2 bases at V and 1 base at J, with 5 bases in the middle. Germline lookup yields CDR1 MNHEY and CDR2 SMNVEV (reference sequence). This CDR3 region has 13 residues. CDR3 protein: CASSLVKNTEAFF. The CDR3 DNA is TGTGCCAGCAGTTTAGTCAAGAACACTGAAGCTTTCTTT.

V and J are TRBV15 and TRBJ1-6; the match to TRBD1 covers 9 bases. V lost 3 bases, J lost 10 bases, and 7 bases stayed unmatched. The CDR3 consists of 15 residues. Germline CDR1 and CDR2: LNHNV and YYDKDF (reference sequence). The CDR3 coding sequence is TGTGCCACCAGCAGGGGACAGGGATCGTACTCACCCCTCCACTTT. Protein sequence: CATSRGQGSYSPLHF.

V usage is TRBV19 and J usage is TRBJ1-3; 10 bases align to TRBD1. CDR3 length: 16 amino acids. Germline-derived CDR1 and CDR2 are LNHDA and SQIVND (reference sequence). V dropped 1 base and J dropped 3; count of bases not matched to a gene: 3. The DNA of the CDR3 is TGTGCCAGTAGTATAGTCGGGACAGGGGTTGGAAACACCATATATTTT. This gives the protein CASSIVGTGVGNTIYF.

The chain recombines TRBV19 with TRBJ1-2; D is unclear. Germline CDR1 is LNHDA and CDR2 is SQIVND (reference sequence). V was trimmed by 4 bases and J by 4 bases, leaving 10 bases between them. This CDR3 is 13 amino acids long. The CDR3 spells CASSTQASYGYTF. In nucleotides, the CDR3 is TGTGCCAGTAGTACCCAAGCCTCCTATGGCTACACCTTC.

This rearrangement joins TRBV13 to TRBJ1-6, with TRBD1 matching over 9 bases. V gave up 2 bases and J gave up 8 bases; unmatched junction bases: 4. From germline, CDR1 is PRHDT and CDR2 FYEKMQ (reference sequence). This CDR3 is 15 amino acids long. In DNA, the CDR3 is TGTGCCAGCAGCTTATCGGGACAGGGCTATTCACCCCTCCACTTT. The encoded protein is CASSLSGQGYSPLHF.

The CDR3 is CASRGDRAVGEQFF. CDR3 sequence (DNA): TGTGCCAGCAGAGGAGACAGGGCGGTGGGTGAGCAGTTCTTC. J is TRBJ2-1 and V is TRBV6-5, with TRBD1 matching over 7 bases. Germline V gives CDR1 MNHEY, CDR2 SVGAGI. The junction had 11 bases not matched to a gene; V was cut back by 6 bases and J by 9 bases. This CDR3 has 14 residues.

V usage is TRBV30 and J usage is TRBJ1-5; D is ambiguous. The CDR3 consists of 14 residues. Germline loops: CDR1 GTSNPN, CDR2 SVGIG (reference sequence). Trimming took 1 base from V and 2 from J, leaving 9 bases between them. CDR3 sequence reads: CAWSAGDGNQPQHF. The DNA of the CDR3 is TGTGCCTGGAGTGCCGGGGATGGCAATCAGCCCCAGCATTTT.

V is TRBV29-1 and J is TRBJ1-4, with 7 bases lining up with TRBD1. The ends lost 6 bases at V and 8 bases at J; junction bases unmatched: 12. The CDR3 contains 14 residues. Germline assignment: CDR1 SQVTM and CDR2 ANQGSEA. The CDR3 bases are TGCAGCGTCCGAGGGACAGTTGTGAACGAAAAACTGTTTTTT. Amino acids: CSVRGTVVNEKLFF.

CDR3 coding DNA: TGTGCCAGCAGGACCCGGGGCACCGGGGAGCTGTTTTTT. Translation: CASRTRGTGELFF. The V call is TRBV12-3 or TRBV12-4, the J call TRBJ2-2, with D possibly TRBD2 on 5 matching bases. V was shortened by 6 bases and J by 4 bases, with 9 bases between the two germline ends. CDR3 length: 13 amino acids.

The V and J genes are TRBV7-6 and TRBJ2-3, with a possible D match to TRBD2 (5 bases). With 2 bases removed from V and 2 bases from J, the gap between germline ends came to 11 bases. The germline gives CDR1 SGHVS, CDR2 FNYEAQ. This CDR3 has 15 residues. This CDR3 reads CASSLFSGNTDTQYF. The CDR3 region has the DNA TGTGCCAGCAGCTTATTTTCCGGGAACACAGATACGCAGTATTTT.